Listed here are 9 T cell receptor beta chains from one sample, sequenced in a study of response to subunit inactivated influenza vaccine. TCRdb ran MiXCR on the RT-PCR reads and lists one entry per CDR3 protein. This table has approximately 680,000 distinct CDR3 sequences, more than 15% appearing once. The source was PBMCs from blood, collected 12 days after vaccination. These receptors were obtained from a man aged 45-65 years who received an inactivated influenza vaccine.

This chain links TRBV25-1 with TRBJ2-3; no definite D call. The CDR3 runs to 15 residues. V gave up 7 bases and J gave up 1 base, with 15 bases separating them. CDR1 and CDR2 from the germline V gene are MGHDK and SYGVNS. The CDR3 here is CASTKVGSGTDTQYF. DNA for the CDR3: TGTGCCAGCACCAAAGTGGGGTCCGGCACAGATACGCAGTATTTT.

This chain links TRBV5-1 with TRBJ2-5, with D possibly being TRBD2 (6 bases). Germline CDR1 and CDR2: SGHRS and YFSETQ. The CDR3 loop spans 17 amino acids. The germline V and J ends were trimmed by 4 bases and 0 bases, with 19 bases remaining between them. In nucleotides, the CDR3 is TGCGCCAGCAGCCCGGACTACTCAACTAAGTACCAAGAGACCCAGTACTTC. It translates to CASSPDYSTKYQETQYF.

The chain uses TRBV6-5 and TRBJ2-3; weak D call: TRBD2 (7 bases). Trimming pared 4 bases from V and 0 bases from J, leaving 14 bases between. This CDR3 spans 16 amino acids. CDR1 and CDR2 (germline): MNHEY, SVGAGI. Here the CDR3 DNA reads TGTGCCAGCAGTTCACTGGGGGGGCCCAGCACAGATACGCAGTATTTT. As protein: CASSSLGGPSTDTQYF.

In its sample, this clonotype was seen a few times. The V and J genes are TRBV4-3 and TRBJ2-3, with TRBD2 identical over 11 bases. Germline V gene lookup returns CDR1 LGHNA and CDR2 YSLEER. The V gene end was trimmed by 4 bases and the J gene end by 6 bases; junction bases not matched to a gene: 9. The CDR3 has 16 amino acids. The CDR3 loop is CASSRGVAGGLDTQYF. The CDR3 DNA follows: TGCGCCAGCAGCCGGGGGGTAGCGGGGGGGCTGGATACGCAGTATTTT.

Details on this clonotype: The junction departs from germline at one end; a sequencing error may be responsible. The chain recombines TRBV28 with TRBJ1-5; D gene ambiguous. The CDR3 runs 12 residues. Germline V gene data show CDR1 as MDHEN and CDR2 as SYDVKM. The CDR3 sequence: CASSRGNQPQRF. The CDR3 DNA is TGTGCCAGCAGTCGCGGGAATCAGCCCCAGCGTTTT. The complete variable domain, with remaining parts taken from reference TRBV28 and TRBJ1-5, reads DVKVTQSSRYLVKRTGEKVFLECVQDMDHENMFWYRQDPGLGLRLIYFSYDVKMKEKGDIPEGYSVSREKKERFSLILESASTNQTSMYLCASSRGNQPQRFGDGTRLSIL.

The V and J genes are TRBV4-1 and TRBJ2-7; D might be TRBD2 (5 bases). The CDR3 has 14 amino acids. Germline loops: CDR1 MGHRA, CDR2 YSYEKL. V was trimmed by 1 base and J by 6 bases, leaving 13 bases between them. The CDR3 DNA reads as TGCGCCAGCAGCCAAGGAGCGGCGCTCTCCGAGCAGTACTTC. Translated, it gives CASSQGAALSEQYF.

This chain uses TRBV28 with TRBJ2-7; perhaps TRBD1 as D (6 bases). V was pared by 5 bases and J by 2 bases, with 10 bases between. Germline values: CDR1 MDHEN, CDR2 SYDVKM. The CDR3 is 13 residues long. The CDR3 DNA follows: TGTGCCAGCAGTACCGGGACACCCTACGAGCAGTACTTC. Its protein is CASSTGTPYEQYF.

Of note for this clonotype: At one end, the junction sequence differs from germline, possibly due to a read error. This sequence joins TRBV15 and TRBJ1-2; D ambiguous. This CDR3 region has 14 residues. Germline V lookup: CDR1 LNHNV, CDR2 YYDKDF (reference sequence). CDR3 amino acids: CATSRALLELDYVF. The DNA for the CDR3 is TGTGCCACCAGCAGAGCTCTCCTCGAACTGGACTATGTCTTC.

DNA of the CDR3: TGCAGTGCTGCAGGGGGCATTGAAAATCAGCCCCAGCATTTT. Protein sequence: CSAAGGIENQPQHF. This chain connects TRBV20-1 to TRBJ1-5, with 8 bases matching TRBD1. Germline-derived CDR1 and CDR2 are DFQATT and SNEGSKA (reference sequence). With 5 bases clipped from V and 4 bases from J, the junction kept 7 bases outside the gene matches. The CDR3 has 14 amino acids.